This T cell receptor beta chain was captured in a study of blood T cell repertoires in COVID-19. The overall study: The United States, Italy and Spain supplied acute and convalescent COVID-19 samples.

Authors' data handling: Nucleated cell number was recorded as an estimate derived from reference gene primer amplification. Only in-frame clones appear in the TCRdb table, and some are missing; sequencing was by immunoSEQ multiplex PCR. The DNA was the basis for D and trimming; V, J and clone size are from that table. The sample has about 330,000 clones, around 90% seen once. The CDR3 consists of 12 residues. Remarks on this clone: At one boundary the junction diverges from the germline segment, which might be a read error.

V is TRBV23-1 and J is TRBJ2-1; D unclear. TRBV23-1 is identified as an open reading frame with a role that is uncertain. The origin of this receptor is a man between 18 and 29 years old who had recovered from COVID-19. The sample consisted of peripheral blood. This chain's CDR3 is CASSHRGNGQFF. As DNA, the CDR3 is TGCGCCAGCAGTCACAGAGGTAATGGGCAGTTCTTC.